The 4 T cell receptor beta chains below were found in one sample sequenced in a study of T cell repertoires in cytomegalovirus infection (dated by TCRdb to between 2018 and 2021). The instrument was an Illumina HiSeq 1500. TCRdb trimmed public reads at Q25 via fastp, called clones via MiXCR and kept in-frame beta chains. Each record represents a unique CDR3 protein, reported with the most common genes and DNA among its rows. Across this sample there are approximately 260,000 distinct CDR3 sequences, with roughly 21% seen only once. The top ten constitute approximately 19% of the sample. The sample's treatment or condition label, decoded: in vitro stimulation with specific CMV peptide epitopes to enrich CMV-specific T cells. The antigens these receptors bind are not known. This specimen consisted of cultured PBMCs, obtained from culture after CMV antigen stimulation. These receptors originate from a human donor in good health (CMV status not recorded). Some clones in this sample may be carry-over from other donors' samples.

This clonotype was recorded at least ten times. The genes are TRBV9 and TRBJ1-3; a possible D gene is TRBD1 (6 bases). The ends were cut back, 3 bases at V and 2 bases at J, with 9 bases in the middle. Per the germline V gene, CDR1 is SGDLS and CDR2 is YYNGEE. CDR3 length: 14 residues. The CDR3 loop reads CASSARDTGNTIYF. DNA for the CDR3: TGTGCCAGCAGCGCCCGGGACACTGGAAACACCATATATTTT.

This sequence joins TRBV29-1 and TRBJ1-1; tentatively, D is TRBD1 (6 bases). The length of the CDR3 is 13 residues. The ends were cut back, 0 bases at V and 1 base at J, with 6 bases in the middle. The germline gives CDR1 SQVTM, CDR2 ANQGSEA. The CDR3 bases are TGCAGCGTTGAAGAGGGACAGAACACTGAAGCTTTCTTT. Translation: CSVEEGQNTEAFF.

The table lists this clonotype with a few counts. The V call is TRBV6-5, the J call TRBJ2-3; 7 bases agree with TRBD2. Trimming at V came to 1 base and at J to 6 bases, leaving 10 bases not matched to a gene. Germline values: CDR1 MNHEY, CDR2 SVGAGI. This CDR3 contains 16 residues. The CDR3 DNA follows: TGTGCCAGCAGTTACTTCGCCGGGACTATCTTGGATACGCAGTATTTT. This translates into CASSYFAGTILDTQYF.

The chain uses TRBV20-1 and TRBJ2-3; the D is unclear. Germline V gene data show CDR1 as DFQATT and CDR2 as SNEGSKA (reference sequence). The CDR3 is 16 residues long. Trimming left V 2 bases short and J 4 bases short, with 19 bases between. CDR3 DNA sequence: TGCAGTGCTAGACCCTCAAAGAGCCCTCGCGCAGATACGCAGTATTTT. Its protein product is CSARPSKSPRADTQYF.